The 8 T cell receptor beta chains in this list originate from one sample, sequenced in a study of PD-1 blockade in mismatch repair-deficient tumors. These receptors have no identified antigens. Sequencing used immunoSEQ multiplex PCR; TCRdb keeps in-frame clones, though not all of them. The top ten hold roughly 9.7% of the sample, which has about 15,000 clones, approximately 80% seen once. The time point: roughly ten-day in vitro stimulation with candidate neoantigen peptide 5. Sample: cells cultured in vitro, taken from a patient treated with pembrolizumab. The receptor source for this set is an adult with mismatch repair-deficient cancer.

Here the CDR3 reads CASSVTGARDTGELFF. In nucleotides, the CDR3 is TGTGCCAGCAGCGTTACAGGGGCGCGGGACACCGGGGAGCTGTTTTTT. This chain links TRBV9 with TRBJ2-2; 7 positions match TRBD1. CDR1 and CDR2 (germline): SGDLS, YYNGEE. Trimming at V came to 2 bases and at J to 3 bases, leaving 7 bases not matched to a gene. The CDR3 contains 16 residues.

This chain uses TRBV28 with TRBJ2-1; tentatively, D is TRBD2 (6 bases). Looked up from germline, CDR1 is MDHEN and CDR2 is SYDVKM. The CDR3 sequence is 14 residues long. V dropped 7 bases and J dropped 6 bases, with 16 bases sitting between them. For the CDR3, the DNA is TGTGCCAGCATCAGGAGAAACGGGGGCAATGAGCAGTTCTTC. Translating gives CASIRRNGGNEQFF.

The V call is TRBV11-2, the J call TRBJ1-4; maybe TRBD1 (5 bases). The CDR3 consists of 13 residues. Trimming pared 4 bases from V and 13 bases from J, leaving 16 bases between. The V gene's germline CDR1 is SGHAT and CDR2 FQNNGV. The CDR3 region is CASSSRRGMGLFF. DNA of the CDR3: TGTGCCAGCAGCTCCCGCCGGGGGATGGGACTGTTTTTT.

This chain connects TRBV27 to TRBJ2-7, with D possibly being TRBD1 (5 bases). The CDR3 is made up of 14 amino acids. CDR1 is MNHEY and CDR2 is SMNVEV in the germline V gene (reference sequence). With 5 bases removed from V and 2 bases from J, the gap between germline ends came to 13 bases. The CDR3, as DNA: TGTGCCAGCAGTACGACAGTGATGGCCTACGAGCAGTACTTC. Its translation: CASSTTVMAYEQYF.

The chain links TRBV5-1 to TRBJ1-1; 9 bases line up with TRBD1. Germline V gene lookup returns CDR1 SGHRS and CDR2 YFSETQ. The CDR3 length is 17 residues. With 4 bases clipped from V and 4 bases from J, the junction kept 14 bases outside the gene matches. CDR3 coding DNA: TGCGCCAGCAGCCGCCAAACGGGACAGGGAGTGGGCACTGAAGCTTTCTTT. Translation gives CASSRQTGQGVGTEAFF.

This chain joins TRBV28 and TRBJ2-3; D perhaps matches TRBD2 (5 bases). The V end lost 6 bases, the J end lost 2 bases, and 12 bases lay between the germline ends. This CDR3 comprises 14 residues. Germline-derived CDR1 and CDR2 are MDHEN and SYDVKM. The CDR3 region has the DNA TGTGCCAGCAGCCCTGGACTGTCCACAGATACGCAGTATTTT. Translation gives CASSPGLSTDTQYF.

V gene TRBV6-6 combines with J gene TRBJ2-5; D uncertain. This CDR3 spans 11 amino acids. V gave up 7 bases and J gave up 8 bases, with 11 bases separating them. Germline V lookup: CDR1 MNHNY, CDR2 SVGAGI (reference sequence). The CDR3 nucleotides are TGTGCCAGCACCGCGTCAGAAACCCAGTACTTC. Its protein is CASTASETQYF.

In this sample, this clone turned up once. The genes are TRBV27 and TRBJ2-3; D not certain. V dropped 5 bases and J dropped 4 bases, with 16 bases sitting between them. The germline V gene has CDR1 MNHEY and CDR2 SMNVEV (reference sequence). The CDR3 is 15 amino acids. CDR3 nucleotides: TGTGCCAGCAGTCCCACCCCTTACATGGCAGATACGCAGTATTTT. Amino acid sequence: CASSPTPYMADTQYF.